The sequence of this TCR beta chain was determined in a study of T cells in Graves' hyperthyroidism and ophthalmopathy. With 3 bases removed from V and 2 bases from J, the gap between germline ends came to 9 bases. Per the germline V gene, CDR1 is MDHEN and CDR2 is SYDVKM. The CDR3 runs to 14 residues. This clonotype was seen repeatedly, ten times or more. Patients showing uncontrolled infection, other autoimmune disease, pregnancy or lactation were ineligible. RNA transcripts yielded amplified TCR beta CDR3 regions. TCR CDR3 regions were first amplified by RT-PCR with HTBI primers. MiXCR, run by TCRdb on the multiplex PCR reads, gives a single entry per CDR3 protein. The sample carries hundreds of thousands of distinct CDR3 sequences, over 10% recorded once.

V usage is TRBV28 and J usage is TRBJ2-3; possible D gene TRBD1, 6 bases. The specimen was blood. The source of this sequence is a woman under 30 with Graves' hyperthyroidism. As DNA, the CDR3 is TGTGCCAGCAGTTTGGACAGTGTCACAGATACGCAGTATTTT. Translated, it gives CASSLDSVTDTQYF.